What follows are 5 T cell receptor beta chains derived from one specimen sequenced in a study of regulatory T cells in long-lasting Graves disease. As for time point: newly diagnosed GD, antithyroid drugs for less than 3 months. Generation of the TCR library employed RNA extracted from PBMCs. Through Arm-PCR of CDR3 regions and iRepertoire HTBI primers, TCR beta libraries were built. TCRdb itself ran the multiplex PCR reads through MiXCR, one entry per CDR3 protein. Among under 500,000 distinct CDR3 sequences listed, 16% were seen once. This sample was shared with a second study, whose subject was T cells in Graves' hyperthyroidism and ophthalmopathy.

Material: peripheral blood mononuclear cells (PBMCs), obtained at new diagnosis, from a patient treated with antithyroid drugs. These receptors came from a woman in her twenties or thirties with Graves disease.

This clonotype appeared a few times. This rearrangement joins TRBV4-3 to TRBJ2-1, with TRBD2 identical over 14 bases. With V trimmed by 4 bases and J by 6 bases, 14 bases remained unmatched. The germline gives CDR1 LGHNA, CDR2 YSLEER. CDR3 size: 19 residues. In DNA form, the CDR3 reads TGCGCCAGCAGCCCCCAGCCTAGACTAGCGGGAGGGCCGGTCAATGAGCAGTTCTTC. Its protein product is CASSPQPRLAGGPVNEQFF.

This clonotype has more than one count but fewer than ten. The gene calls are TRBV20-1 and TRBJ2-3; D unresolved. CDR1 and CDR2 (germline): DFQATT, SNEGSKA (reference sequence). V was trimmed by 1 base and J by 4 bases, leaving 15 bases between them. This CDR3 has 15 amino acids. The DNA for the CDR3 is TGCAGTGCTAGAGGTCTAGATCAGTGGGCAGATACGCAGTATTTT. Translated, it gives CSARGLDQWADTQYF.

This clonotype showed up many times. V and J are TRBV6-5 and TRBJ1-2; no clear D. This CDR3 comprises 17 residues. V was clipped by 0 bases and J by 6 bases, with 20 bases between them. Germline V gene sequence: CDR1 MNHEY, CDR2 SVGAGI. The CDR3 region has the DNA TGTGCCAGCAGTTACTCAGATCGCCCCGGACTGAAGAATGGCTACACCTTC. Translating gives CASSYSDRPGLKNGYTF.

This clonotype appeared a few times. This chain uses TRBV6-1 with TRBJ2-1, with 7 bases matching TRBD2. Trimming took 11 bases from V and 2 from J; bases not matched to a gene: 12. The V gene's germline CDR1 is MNHNS and CDR2 SASEGT. This CDR3 comprises 15 residues. In DNA form, the CDR3 reads TGTGCCGACACGAAACCGGGACTAACCTACAATGAGCAGTTCTTC. Its protein product is CADTKPGLTYNEQFF.

This clonotype came up many times. The rearrangement joins TRBV7-9 to TRBJ2-7; D gene unclear. Germline CDR1 and CDR2: SEHNR and FQNEAQ (reference sequence). This CDR3 contains 14 residues. Trimming took off 1 base at V and 7 bases at J, with 14 bases between the two ends. The CDR3 region is CASSLGLERREQYF. Written as DNA, the CDR3 is TGTGCCAGCAGCTTAGGCCTGGAGCGTAGGGAGCAGTACTTC.